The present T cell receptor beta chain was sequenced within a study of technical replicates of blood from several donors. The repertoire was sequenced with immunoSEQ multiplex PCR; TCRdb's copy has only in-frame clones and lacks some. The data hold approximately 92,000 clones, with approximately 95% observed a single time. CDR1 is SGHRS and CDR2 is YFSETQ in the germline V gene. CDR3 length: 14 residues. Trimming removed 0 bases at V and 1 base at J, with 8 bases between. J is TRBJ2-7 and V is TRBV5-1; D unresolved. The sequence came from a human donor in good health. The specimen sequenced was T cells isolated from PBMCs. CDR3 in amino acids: CASSLGWASYEQYF. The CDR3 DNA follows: TGCGCCAGCAGCTTGGGTTGGGCTTCCTACGAGCAGTACTTC.